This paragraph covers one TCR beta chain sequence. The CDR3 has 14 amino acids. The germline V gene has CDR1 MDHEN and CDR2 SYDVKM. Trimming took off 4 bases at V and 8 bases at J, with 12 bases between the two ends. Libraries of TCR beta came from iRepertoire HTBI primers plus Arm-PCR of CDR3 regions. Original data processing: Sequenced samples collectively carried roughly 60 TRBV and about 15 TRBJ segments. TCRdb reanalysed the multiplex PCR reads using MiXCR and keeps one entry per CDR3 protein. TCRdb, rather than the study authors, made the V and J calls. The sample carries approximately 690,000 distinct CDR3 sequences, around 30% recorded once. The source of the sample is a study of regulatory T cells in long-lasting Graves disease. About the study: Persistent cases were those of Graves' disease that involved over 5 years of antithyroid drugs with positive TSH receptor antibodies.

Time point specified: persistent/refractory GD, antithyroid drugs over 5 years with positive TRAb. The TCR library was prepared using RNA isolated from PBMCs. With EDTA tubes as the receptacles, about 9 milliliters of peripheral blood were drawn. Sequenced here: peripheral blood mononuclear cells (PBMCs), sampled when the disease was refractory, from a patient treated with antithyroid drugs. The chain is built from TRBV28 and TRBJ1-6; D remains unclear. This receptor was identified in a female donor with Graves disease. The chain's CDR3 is CASSYMAGHSPLHF. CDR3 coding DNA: TGTGCCAGCAGTTACATGGCGGGTCATTCACCCCTCCACTTT.